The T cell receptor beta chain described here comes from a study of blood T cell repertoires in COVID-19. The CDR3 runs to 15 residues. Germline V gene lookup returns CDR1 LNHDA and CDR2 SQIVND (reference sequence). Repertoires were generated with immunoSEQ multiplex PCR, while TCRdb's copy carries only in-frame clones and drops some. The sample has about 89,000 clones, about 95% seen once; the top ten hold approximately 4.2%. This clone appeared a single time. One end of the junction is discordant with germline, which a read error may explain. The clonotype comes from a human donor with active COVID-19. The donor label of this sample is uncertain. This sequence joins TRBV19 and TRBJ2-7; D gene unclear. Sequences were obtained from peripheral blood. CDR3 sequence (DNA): TGTGCCAGTAGTATAGATCCGGTTTCTACCCACGAGCGGTACTTC. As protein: CASSIDPVSTHERYF. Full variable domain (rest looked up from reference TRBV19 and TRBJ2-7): DGGITQSPKYLFRKEGQNVTLSCEQNLNHDAMYWYRQDPGQGLRLIYYSQIVNDFQKGDIAEGYSVSREKKESFPLTVTSAQKNPTAFYLCASSIDPVSTHERYFGPGTRLTVT.